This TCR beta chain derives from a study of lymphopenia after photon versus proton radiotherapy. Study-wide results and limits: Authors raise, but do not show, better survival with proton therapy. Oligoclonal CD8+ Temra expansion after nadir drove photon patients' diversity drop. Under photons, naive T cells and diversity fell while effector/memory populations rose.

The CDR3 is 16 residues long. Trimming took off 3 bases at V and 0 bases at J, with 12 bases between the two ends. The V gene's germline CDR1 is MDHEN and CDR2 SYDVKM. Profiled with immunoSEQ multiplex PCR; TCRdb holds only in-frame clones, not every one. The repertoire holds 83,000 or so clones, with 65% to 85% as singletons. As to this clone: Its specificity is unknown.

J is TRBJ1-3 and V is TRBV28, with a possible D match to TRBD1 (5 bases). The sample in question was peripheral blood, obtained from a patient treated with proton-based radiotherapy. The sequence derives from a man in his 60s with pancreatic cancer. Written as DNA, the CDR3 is TGTGCCAGCAGTTTTCATCCAGGGAGCTCTGGAAACACCATATATTTT. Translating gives CASSFHPGSSGNTIYF.